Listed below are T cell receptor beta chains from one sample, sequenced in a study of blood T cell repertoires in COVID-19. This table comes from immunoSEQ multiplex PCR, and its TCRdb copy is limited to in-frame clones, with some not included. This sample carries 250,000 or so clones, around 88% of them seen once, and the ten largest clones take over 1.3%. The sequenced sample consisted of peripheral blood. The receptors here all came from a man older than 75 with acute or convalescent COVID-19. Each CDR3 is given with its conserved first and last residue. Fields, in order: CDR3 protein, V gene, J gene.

CDR3 protein: CASSLGLTSTDTQYF
V gene: TRBV11-2
J gene: TRBJ2-3

CDR3 protein: CASSEEVIGSPLHF
V gene: TRBV6-4
J gene: TRBJ1-6

CDR3 protein: CASSQGRRSSGANVLTF
V gene: TRBV4-3
J gene: TRBJ2-6

CDR3 protein: CASSAGTPHTDTQYF
V gene: TRBV9
J gene: TRBJ2-3

CDR3 protein: CASSRGGAESDTQYF
V gene: TRBV6-6
J gene: TRBJ2-3

CDR3 protein: CASRSRSPSGNMGYTF
V gene: TRBV28
J gene: TRBJ1-2

CDR3 protein: CASSSRQSNSPLHF
V gene: TRBV9
J gene: TRBJ1-6

CDR3 protein: CASSLGTGAYEQYF
V gene: TRBV5-6
J gene: TRBJ2-7

CDR3 protein: CASSQEWEGLVGDEKLFF
V gene: TRBV4-3
J gene: TRBJ1-4

CDR3 protein: CASSPKGDRVIDTIYF
V gene: TRBV3-1/TRBV3-2
J gene: TRBJ1-3

CDR3 protein: CASSRDRGSSAQHF
V gene: TRBV3-1/TRBV3-2
J gene: TRBJ1-5

CDR3 protein: CASIYRGPYEQYF
V gene: TRBV19
J gene: TRBJ2-7

CDR3 protein: CASRLEYNEQFF
V gene: TRBV5-1
J gene: TRBJ2-1

CDR3 protein: CASSLWGTNEQYF
V gene: TRBV27
J gene: TRBJ2-7

CDR3 protein: CASSLTTPNYGYTF
V gene: TRBV28
J gene: TRBJ1-2

CDR3 protein: CASSPPPLAGGSTDTQYF
V gene: TRBV28
J gene: TRBJ2-3

CDR3 protein: CASSYGPDSNQPQHF
V gene: TRBV6-5
J gene: TRBJ1-5

CDR3 protein: CASSLDGKSYNEQFF
V gene: TRBV5-4
J gene: TRBJ2-1

CDR3 protein: CATSRETGGAYGYTF
V gene: TRBV15
J gene: TRBJ1-2

CDR3 protein: CASRDTNYGYTF
V gene: TRBV6-6
J gene: TRBJ1-2